The next 11 T cell receptor beta chains were all read from a single sample in a study of blood T cell repertoires in COVID-19. The table came from immunoSEQ multiplex PCR; TCRdb's copy has only in-frame clones and leaves some out. This repertoire shows approximately 200,000 clones, 85% found once; its top ten account for approximately 18%. Specimen: PBMCs or T cells enriched from blood (not recorded which). The receptors come from a man between 35 and 55 years old who had recovered from COVID-19.

The rearrangement uses TRBV7-8 and TRBJ2-1, with TRBD2 identical over 7 bases. Germline loops: CDR1 SGHVS, CDR2 FQNEAQ. The J segment lost 9 bases and the V segment lost 1 base, leaving 6 bases of the junction unmatched. This CDR3 comprises 14 residues. DNA for the CDR3: TGTGCCAGCAGCTTAGAGGCTAGCGGAAGTGAGCAGTTCTTC. As protein: CASSLEASGSEQFF.

The CDR3 nucleotides are TGTGCCAGCAGCTCCGCCCGGCGGGAGGTCAATGAGCAGTTCTTC. It codes for CASSSARREVNEQFF. This chain links TRBV7-2 with TRBJ2-1; TRBD2 agrees at 8 bases. The CDR3 sequence is 15 residues long. Trimming at V came to 4 bases and at J to 6 bases, leaving 8 bases not matched to a gene. In germline, CDR1 is SGHTA, CDR2 FQGNSA.

This chain links TRBV12-3 or TRBV12-4 with TRBJ1-4, with TRBD1 matching over 7 bases. Trimming at V came to 6 bases and at J to 8 bases, leaving 3 bases not matched to a gene. The CDR3 is made up of 12 amino acids. CDR3 residues: CASRGTEEKLFF. The CDR3 DNA reads TGTGCCAGCAGGGGGACAGAGGAAAAACTGTTTTTT.

The chain combines TRBV7-8 with TRBJ2-7; weak D call: TRBD2 (7 bases). Trimming took 1 base from V and 6 from J, leaving 13 bases between them. Germline values: CDR1 SGHVS, CDR2 FQNEAQ. The CDR3 covers 14 residues. This CDR3 is CASSLGRGAREQYF. The CDR3 DNA reads TGTGCCAGCAGCTTAGGCCGGGGGGCGCGCGAGCAGTACTTC.

The chain couples TRBV5-6 to TRBJ2-7; 7 nucleotides match TRBD1. The CDR3 length is 15 residues. In germline, CDR1 is SGHDT, CDR2 YYEEEE. V lost 4 bases and J lost 5; bases outside the gene matches: 12. The CDR3, as DNA: TGTGCCAGCAGCCGCGCTGACAGGGTAGGCCACGAGCAGTACTTC. This sequence encodes CASSRADRVGHEQYF.

The chain has TRBV29-1 and TRBJ1-2; D may be TRBD1 (6 bases). V was cut by 0 bases and J by 4 bases, with 12 bases left in between. CDR1 and CDR2 (germline): SQVTM, ANQGSEA. The CDR3 loop spans 14 amino acids. The CDR3 nucleotides read TGCAGCGTTGAAGATCGACAGGCTGTCTATGGCTACACCTTC. Translated: CSVEDRQAVYGYTF.

This chain joins TRBV6-4 and TRBJ2-3; 9 bases are shared with TRBD2. Germline-derived CDR1 and CDR2 are MRHNA and SNTAGT. CDR3 size: 18 residues. The trim removed 11 bases at V and 0 bases at J, leaving 18 bases unmatched. The CDR3: CAGNGLAGTTRSTDTQYF. In nucleotides, the CDR3 is TGTGCCGGAAATGGGCTAGCGGGGACCACGAGAAGCACAGATACGCAGTATTTT.

This clone was counted a single time. The chain uses TRBV9 and TRBJ1-2; the match to TRBD1 covers 7 bases. Germline V lookup: CDR1 SGDLS, CDR2 YYNGEE. J lost 4 bases, V lost 4 bases, and 10 bases had no gene match. This CDR3 comprises 15 residues. In DNA, the CDR3 is TGTGCCAGCAGCCCCAGGCGGGACAGAGGCTATGGCTACACCTTC. Its translation is CASSPRRDRGYGYTF.

The CDR3: CATSRVPEGLSDQPQHF. In nucleotides, the CDR3 is TGTGCCACCAGCAGAGTACCGGAAGGACTTTCGGATCAGCCCCAGCATTTT. The V call is TRBV15, the J call TRBJ1-5, with D unresolved. This CDR3 has 17 residues. V was cut by 1 base and J by 5 bases, with 18 bases left in between. Per germline, CDR1 LNHNV and CDR2 YYDKDF (reference sequence).

The chain joins TRBV12-5 to TRBJ1-6, with 9 bases lining up with TRBD1. The CDR3 length is 16 residues. Germline trimming cut 3 bases from V and 10 bases from J; bases unmatched to any gene: 10. Per the germline V gene, CDR1 is LGHNT and CDR2 is FRNRAP. The CDR3 is CASGFMGQGSWSPLHF. For the CDR3, the DNA is TGTGCTAGTGGTTTTATGGGACAGGGTTCTTGGTCACCCCTCCACTTT.

The V and J genes are TRBV11-3 and TRBJ2-5; tentative D call: TRBD1 (5 bases). Germline CDR1 is SGHNT and CDR2 is YENEEA. The V end lost 2 bases, the J end lost 5 bases, and 9 bases lay between the germline ends. The CDR3 contains 13 residues. CDR3 in DNA: TGTGCCAGCAGCTTATCAGGGCGCGAGACCCAGTACTTC. Translating it yields CASSLSGRETQYF.